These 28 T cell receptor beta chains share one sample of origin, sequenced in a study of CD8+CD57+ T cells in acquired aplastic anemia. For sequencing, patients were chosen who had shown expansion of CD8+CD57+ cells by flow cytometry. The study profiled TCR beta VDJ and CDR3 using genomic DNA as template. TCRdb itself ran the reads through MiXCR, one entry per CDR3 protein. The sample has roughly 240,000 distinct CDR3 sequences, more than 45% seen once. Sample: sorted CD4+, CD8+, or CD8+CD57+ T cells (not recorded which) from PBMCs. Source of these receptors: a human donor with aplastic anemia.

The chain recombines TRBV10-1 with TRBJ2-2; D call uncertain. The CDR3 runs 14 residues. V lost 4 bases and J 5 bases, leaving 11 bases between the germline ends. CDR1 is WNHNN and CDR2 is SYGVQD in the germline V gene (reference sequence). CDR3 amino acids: CASSGLAETGELFF. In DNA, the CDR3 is TGCGCCAGCAGTGGATTAGCAGAGACCGGGGAGCTGTTTTTT.

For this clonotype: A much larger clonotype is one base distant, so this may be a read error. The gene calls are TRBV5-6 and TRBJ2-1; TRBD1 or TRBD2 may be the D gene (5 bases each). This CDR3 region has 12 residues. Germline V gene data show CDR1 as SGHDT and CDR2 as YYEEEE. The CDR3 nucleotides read TGTGCCAGCACAGGGAGCTACGATGAGCAGTTCTTC. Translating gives CASTGSYDEQFF.

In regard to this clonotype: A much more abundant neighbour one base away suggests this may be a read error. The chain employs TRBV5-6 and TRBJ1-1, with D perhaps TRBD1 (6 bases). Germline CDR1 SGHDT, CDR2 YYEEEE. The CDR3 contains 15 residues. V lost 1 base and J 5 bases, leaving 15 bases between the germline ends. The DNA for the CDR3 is TGTGCCAGCAGCTTGTACGCAGGGGTTAGGACTGAAGCTTTCTTT. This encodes CASSLYAGVRTEAFF.

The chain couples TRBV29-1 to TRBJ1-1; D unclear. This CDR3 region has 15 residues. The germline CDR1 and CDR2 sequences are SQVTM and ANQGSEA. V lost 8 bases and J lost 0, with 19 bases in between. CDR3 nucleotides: TGCAGCACCTCCCGGCCAGGCAGAATGAACACTGAAGCTTTCTTT. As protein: CSTSRPGRMNTEAFF.

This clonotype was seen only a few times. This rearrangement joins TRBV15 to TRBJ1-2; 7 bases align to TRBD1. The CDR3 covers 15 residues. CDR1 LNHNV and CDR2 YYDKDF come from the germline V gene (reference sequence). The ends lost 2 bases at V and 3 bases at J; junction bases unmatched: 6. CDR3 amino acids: CATSRPGTADYGYTF. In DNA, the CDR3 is TGTGCCACCAGCAGACCCGGGACAGCAGACTATGGCTACACCTTC.

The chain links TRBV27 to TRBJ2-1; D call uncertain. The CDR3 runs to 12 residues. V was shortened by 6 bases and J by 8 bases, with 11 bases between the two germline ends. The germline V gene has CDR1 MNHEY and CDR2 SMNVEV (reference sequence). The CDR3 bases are TGTGCCAGCAGATTGGGGTTGGATGAGCAGTTCTTC. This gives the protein CASRLGLDEQFF.

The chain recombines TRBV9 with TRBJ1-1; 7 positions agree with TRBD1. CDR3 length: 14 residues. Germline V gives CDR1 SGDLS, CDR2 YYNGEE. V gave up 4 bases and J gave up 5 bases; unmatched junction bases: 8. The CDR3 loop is CASSSPGGGTEAFF. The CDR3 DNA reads TGTGCCAGCAGCTCCCCAGGGGGGGGTACTGAAGCTTTCTTT.

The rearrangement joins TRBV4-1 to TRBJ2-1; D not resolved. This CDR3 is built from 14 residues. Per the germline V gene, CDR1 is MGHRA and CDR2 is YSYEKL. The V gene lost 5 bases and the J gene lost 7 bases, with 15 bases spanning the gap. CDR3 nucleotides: TGCGCCAGCAGCGGCCGGCACCCTGGGAATGAGCAGTTCTTC. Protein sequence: CASSGRHPGNEQFF.

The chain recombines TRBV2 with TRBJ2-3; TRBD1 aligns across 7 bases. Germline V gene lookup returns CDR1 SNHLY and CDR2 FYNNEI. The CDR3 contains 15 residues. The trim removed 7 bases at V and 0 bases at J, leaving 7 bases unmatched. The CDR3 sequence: CASTRQGTSTDTQYF. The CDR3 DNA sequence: TGTGCCAGCACTAGACAGGGTACTAGCACAGATACGCAGTATTTT.

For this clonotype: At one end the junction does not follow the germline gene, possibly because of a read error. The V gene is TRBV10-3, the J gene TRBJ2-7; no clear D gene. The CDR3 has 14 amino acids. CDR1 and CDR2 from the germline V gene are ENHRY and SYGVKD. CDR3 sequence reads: CAISESRAHYKQYF. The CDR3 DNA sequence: TGTGCCATCAGTGAGTCTAGGGCACACTACAAGCAGTACTTC.

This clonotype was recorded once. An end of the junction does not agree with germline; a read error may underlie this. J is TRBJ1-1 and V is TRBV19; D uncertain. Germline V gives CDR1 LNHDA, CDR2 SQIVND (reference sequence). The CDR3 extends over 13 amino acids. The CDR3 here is CAGSIPGYTEAFF. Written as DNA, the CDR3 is TGTGCCGGTAGTATCCCGGGATACACTGAAGCTTTCTTT.

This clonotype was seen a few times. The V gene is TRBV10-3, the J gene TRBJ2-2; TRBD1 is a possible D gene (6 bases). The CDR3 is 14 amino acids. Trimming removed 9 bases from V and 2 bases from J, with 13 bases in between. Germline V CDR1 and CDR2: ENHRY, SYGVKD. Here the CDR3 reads CAIAGQRNTGELFF. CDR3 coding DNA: TGTGCCATTGCAGGACAGCGTAACACCGGGGAGCTGTTTTTT.

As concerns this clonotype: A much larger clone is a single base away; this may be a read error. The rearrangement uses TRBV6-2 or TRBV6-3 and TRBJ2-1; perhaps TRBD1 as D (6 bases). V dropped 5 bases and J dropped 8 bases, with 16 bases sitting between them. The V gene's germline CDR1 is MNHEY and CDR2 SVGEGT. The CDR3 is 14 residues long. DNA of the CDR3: TGTGCCAGCAGTCACCGGACAGTCCACGATGAGCAGTTCTTC. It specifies CASSHRTVHDEQFF.

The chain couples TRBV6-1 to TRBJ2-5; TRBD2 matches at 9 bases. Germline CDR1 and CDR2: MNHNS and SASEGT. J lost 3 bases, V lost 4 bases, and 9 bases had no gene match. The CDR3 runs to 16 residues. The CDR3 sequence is CASSGLAGLEEETQYF. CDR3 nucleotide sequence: TGTGCCAGCAGTGGGCTAGCGGGACTGGAAGAAGAGACCCAGTACTTC.

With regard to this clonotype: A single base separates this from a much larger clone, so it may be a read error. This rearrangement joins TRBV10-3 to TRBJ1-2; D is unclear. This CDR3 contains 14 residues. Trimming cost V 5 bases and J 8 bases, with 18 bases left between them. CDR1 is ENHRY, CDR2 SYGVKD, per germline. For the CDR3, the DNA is TGTGCCATCAGTTACGCCCCGGCATTTAACGGCTACACCTTC. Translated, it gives CAISYAPAFNGYTF.

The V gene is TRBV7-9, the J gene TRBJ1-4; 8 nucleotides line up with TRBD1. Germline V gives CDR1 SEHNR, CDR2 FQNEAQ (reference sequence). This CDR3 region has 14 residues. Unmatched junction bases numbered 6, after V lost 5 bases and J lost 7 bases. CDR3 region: CASSPRDRTEKLFF. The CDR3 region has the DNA TGTGCCAGCAGCCCACGGGACAGGACTGAAAAACTGTTTTTT.

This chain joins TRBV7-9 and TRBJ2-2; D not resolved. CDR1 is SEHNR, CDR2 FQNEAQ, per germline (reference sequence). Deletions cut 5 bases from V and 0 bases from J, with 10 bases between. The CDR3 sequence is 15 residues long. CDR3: CASSLGAANTGELFF. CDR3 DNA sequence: TGTGCCAGCAGCCTTGGAGCCGCGAACACCGGGGAGCTGTTTTTT.

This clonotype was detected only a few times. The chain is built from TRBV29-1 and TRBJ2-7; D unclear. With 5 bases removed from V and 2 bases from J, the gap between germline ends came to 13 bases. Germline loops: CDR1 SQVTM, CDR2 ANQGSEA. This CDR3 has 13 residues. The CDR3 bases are TGCAGCGTTAAATTGACTCAAACCTACGAGCAGTACTTC. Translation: CSVKLTQTYEQYF.

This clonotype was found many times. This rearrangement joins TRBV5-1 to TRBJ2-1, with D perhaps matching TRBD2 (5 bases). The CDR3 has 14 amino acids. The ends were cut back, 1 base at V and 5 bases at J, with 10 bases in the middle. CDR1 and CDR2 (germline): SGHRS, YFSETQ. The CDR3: CASSLKMGDNEQFF. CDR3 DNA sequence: TGCGCCAGCAGCTTGAAAATGGGAGACAATGAGCAGTTCTTC.

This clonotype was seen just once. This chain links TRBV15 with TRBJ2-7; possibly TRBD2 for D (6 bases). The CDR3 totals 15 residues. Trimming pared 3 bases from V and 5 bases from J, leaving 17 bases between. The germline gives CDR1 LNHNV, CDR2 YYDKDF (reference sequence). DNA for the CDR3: TGTGCCACCAGCAGTGCCTCGGGGGTATTCAACGAGCAGTACTTC. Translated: CATSSASGVFNEQYF.

The CDR3 loop is CASRWTGEETQYF. The CDR3 DNA follows: TGTGCCAGCAGGTGGACAGGAGAAGAGACCCAGTACTTC. The chain has TRBV6-2 or TRBV6-3 and TRBJ2-5; 7 nucleotides align to TRBD1. V gave up 6 bases and J gave up 3 bases; unmatched junction bases: 4. Looked up from germline, CDR1 is MNHEY and CDR2 is SVGEGT. This CDR3 spans 13 amino acids.

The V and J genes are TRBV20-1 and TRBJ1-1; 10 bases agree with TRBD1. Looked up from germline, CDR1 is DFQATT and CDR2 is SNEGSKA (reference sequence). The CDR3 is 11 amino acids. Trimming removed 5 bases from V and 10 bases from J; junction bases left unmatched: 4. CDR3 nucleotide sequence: TGCAGTGCTGGCCGGGACAGGGGAGCTTTCTTT. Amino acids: CSAGRDRGAFF.

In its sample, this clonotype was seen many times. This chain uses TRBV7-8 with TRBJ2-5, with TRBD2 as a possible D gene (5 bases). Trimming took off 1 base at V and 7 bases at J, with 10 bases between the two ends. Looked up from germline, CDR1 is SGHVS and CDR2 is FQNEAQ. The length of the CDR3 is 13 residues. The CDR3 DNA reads TGTGCCAGCAGCTTAGAGGTCCGGGGGACCCAGTACTTC. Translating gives CASSLEVRGTQYF.

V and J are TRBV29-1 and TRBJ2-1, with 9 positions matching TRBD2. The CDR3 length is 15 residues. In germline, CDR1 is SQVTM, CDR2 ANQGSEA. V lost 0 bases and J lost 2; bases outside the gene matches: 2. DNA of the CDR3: TGCAGCGTTGAAGAGGCTAGCGGGGCCTACAATGAGCAGTTCTTC. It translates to CSVEEASGAYNEQFF.

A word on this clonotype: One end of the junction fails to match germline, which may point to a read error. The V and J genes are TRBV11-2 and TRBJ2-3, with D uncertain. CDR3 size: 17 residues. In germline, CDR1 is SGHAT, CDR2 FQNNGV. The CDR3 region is CASSYFQTPPTPDAQYF. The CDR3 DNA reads TGTGCCAGCAGTTACTTTCAGACTCCCCCGACTCCAGATGCGCAGTATTTT.

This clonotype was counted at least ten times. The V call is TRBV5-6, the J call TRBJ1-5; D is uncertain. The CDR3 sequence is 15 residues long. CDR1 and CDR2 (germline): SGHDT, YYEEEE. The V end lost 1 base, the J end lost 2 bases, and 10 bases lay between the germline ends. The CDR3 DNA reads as TGTGCCAGCAGCTTGTCGGGGTATGGCAATCAGCCCCAGCATTTT. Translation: CASSLSGYGNQPQHF.

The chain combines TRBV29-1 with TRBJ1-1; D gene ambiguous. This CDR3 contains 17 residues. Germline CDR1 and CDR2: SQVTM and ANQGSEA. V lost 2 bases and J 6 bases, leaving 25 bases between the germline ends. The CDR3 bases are TGCAGCGTTGAAAGAGGAGAAGGGAGACGGGGAAGGTCTGAAGCTTTCTTT. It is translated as CSVERGEGRRGRSEAFF.

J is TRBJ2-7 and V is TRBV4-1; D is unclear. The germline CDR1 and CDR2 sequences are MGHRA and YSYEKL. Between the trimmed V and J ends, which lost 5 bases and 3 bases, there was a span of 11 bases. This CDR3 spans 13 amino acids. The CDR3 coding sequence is TGCGCCAGCAGCGAAGGCATACTCTACGAGCAGTACTTC. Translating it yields CASSEGILYEQYF.